This T cell receptor beta chain was sequenced in a study of human T cells and chemical hapten exposure. Using its own MiXCR run on the RACE reads, TCRdb lists one record per CDR3 protein. The sample carries about 380,000 distinct CDR3 sequences, about 6.9% recorded once. Sample time point: patch test 2, 6 weeks after DPC sensitization. The treatment was: therapeutic diphenylcyclopropenone sensitization with weekly scalp DPC. In this sample, this clonotype turned up many times. The CDR3 is 12 amino acids. V was pared by 2 bases and J by 2 bases, with 2 bases between. Germline V gene data show CDR1 as LGHDT and CDR2 as YNNKEL (reference sequence).

The receptor comes from a woman under 30 with alopecia areata. Some clones in this sample may be carry-over from other donors' samples. The source was whole blood, collected in connection with sensitization to the hapten diphenylcyclopropenone (DPC). This rearrangement joins TRBV3-1 to TRBJ2-3; no clear D. CDR3 in amino acids: CASSQLTDTQYF. The CDR3 bases are TGTGCCAGCAGCCAACTCACAGATACGCAGTATTTT.